Listed here are 8 T cell receptor beta chains from one sample, sequenced in a study of OX40 agonist ivuxolimab in advanced cancers. TCRdb keeps only in-frame clones here, not all; method: immunoSEQ multiplex PCR. The sample includes tens of thousands of clones, roughly nine tenths seen only once; the top ten take 0.85% to 1%. The sample consisted of CD4+ or CD8+ T cells sorted from blood, taken in a trial of the OX40 agonist ivuxolimab. The source of these receptors is an adult with an advanced solid tumor such as melanoma, head and neck, liver or kidney cancer.

V is TRBV19 and J is TRBJ1-3, with TRBD1 as a possible D gene (6 bases). This CDR3 is built from 17 residues. Trimming shortened V by 5 bases and J by 0 bases, and 17 bases separated the two germline ends. Germline V gene data show CDR1 as LNHDA and CDR2 as SQIVND (reference sequence). The CDR3 sequence is CASSPRDIIYSGNTIYF. CDR3 in DNA: TGTGCCAGTAGTCCCAGGGACATCATATACTCTGGAAACACCATATATTTT.

The chain carries TRBV9 and TRBJ2-2; D might be TRBD2 (5 bases). The V and J ends lost 0 bases and 3 bases respectively, with 9 bases between them. Germline CDR1 and CDR2: SGDLS and YYNGEE. The CDR3 totals 15 residues. DNA for the CDR3: TGTGCCAGCAGCGTAGCTCTAGCCGACACCGGGGAGCTGTTTTTT. Translation: CASSVALADTGELFF.

This clone was recorded once. The V call is TRBV5-4, the J call TRBJ1-1; D uncertain. The CDR3 covers 15 residues. The V and J ends lost 4 bases and 4 bases respectively, with 17 bases between them. CDR1 SGHNT and CDR2 YYREEE come from the germline V gene (reference sequence). The CDR3 coding sequence is TGTGCCAGCAGCACCGGGTCCGGGGTGGGCACTGAAGCTTTCTTT. Translated, it gives CASSTGSGVGTEAFF. The complete variable domain, with remaining parts taken from reference TRBV5-4 and TRBJ1-1, reads ETGVTQSPTHLIKTRGQQVTLRCSSQSGHNTVSWYQQALGQGPQFIFQYYREEENGRGNFPPRFSGLQFPNYSSELNVNALELDDSALYLCASSTGSGVGTEAFFGQGTRLTVV.

This clone has only a few counts. In nucleotides, the CDR3 is TGTGCCAGCAGCGTAGGGGATGTTGGAGGGGGAGCTTTCTTT. Encoded protein: CASSVGDVGGGAFF. The chain joins TRBV9 to TRBJ1-1; maybe TRBD1 (6 bases). Trimming removed 0 bases at V and 10 bases at J, with 16 bases between. This CDR3 has 14 residues. Germline assignment: CDR1 SGDLS and CDR2 YYNGEE.

J is TRBJ2-5 and V is TRBV7-2, with 11 bases matching TRBD2. This CDR3 is built from 15 residues. The V gene's germline CDR1 is SGHTA and CDR2 FQGNSA. V dropped 11 bases and J dropped 5; count of bases not matched to a gene: 13. CDR3 loop: CASGGLAGALETQYF. CDR3 DNA sequence: TGTGCCTCCGGAGGACTAGCGGGTGCGCTTGAGACCCAGTACTTC.

The chain uses TRBV11-3 and TRBJ2-4; no firm D call. In germline, CDR1 is SGHNT, CDR2 YENEEA. The CDR3 has 12 residues. Trimming shortened V by 1 base and J by 7 bases, and 5 bases separated the two germline ends. The DNA of the CDR3 is TGTGCCAGCAGCTTAGTAGAGAACATTCAGTACTTC. This translates into CASSLVENIQYF.

The rearrangement uses TRBV27 and TRBJ1-5, with TRBD1 matching over 9 bases. CDR1 MNHEY and CDR2 SMNVEV come from the germline V gene (reference sequence). The J segment lost 2 bases and the V segment lost 1 base, leaving 3 bases of the junction unmatched. The CDR3 is 16 amino acids. DNA of the CDR3: TGTGCCAGCAGTTTATTGGGACAGGGAGGCAATCAGCCCCAGCATTTT. It codes for CASSLLGQGGNQPQHF.

The chain joins TRBV14 to TRBJ2-4; 7 bases agree with TRBD2. This CDR3 region has 17 residues. The ends lost 1 base at V and 4 bases at J; junction bases unmatched: 10. CDR1 and CDR2 (germline): SGHDN, FVKESK. In nucleotides, the CDR3 is TGTGCCAGCAGCCAAGTTGGGGGGAGCGGGACGAAAAACATTCAGTACTTC. This translates into CASSQVGGSGTKNIQYF.